The entry below gives a single T cell receptor delta chain sequence along with its context. TCRdb's protein, taken from a much larger clone, differs from this DNA's translation at residue 14, likely owing to a read error; the protein displayed comes from the DNA. The data derive from a study of γδ T cells in repeated Plasmodium falciparum infection. For the study at large: Donors were malaria-exposed Malian children or age- and gender-matched Australian children. Donors had four controlled P. falciparum NF54 infections over approximately 600 days. Malian repertoires were sampled cross-sectionally without transmission and longitudinally through febrile malaria.

CDR1 and CDR2 (germline): GEAIGNYY, EKD. The CDR3 sequence is 16 residues long. TRG and TRD sequences were obtained from every sorted gammadelta sample. TCRdb reran clone calling via CATT on the multiplex PCR reads. This table has roughly 93,000 delta-chain clones, roughly 0.98% appearing once. Gammadelta T cells were flow-sorted from PBMC into Vgamma9/Vdelta2+ and Vdelta2-negative populations for bulk analysis. The V gene is TRDV2; the J gene was not called; the D segment call TRDD3 is taken from the table without a DNA check. The sample taken for sequencing was gamma-delta T cells from blood. The TCR was taken from a pool of human donors (malaria-infected and uninfected, not separated). The CDR3 sequence: CACVRTGGYASDKPIF. DNA of the CDR3: TGTGCCTGTGTCCGTACTGGGGGATACGCCTCCGATAAACCCATCTTT.